Listed here are 25 T cell receptor beta chains from one sample, sequenced in a study of PD-1 blockade in classical Hodgkin lymphoma. The assay was immunoSEQ multiplex PCR, and TCRdb's table has in-frame clones only and misses some. This table has 9,500 to 14,000 clones, more than 75% appearing once. Time point here: cycle 4 day 1 (C4D1), after 6 weeks of nivolumab. Every patient was affected by relapse after autologous stem cell transplantation, while exposure to brentuximab vedotin was not uniform. Isolation of CD8+ T cells from thawed PBMCs used magnetic negative selection. This sample comprised CD8+ T cells from blood, obtained before the fourth cycle of nivolumab. The origin of the receptors is a human donor with classical Hodgkin lymphoma. The donor label of this sample is uncertain.

The chain carries TRBV6-5 and TRBJ1-1; TRBD1 might be the D (5 bases). Trimming left V 6 bases short and J 1 base short, with 9 bases between. CDR1 is MNHEY, CDR2 SVGAGI, per germline. This CDR3 is built from 13 residues. This CDR3 is CASRPGQNTEAFF. The CDR3, as DNA: TGTGCCAGCAGGCCAGGACAGAACACTGAAGCTTTCTTT.

The V gene is TRBV4-2, the J gene TRBJ2-1, with 7 bases that match TRBD2. The CDR3 runs 17 residues. V shed 1 base, J shed 0 bases, and the junction held 6 bases outside the gene matches. CDR1 and CDR2 (germline): LGHNA, YNFKEQ. CDR3 nucleotide sequence: TGTGCCAGCAGCCAAGCCTCTAGCGGTAGCTCCTACAATGAGCAGTTCTTC. Protein product: CASSQASSGSSYNEQFF.

The chain links TRBV6-4 to TRBJ2-3; TRBD2 is a possible D gene (5 bases). The CDR3 is 14 amino acids. Deletions cut 3 bases from V and 1 base from J, with 8 bases between. CDR1 is MRHNA, CDR2 SNTAGT, per germline. The CDR3 spells CASSEGLGTDTQYF. The CDR3 region has the DNA TGTGCCAGCAGTGAAGGACTGGGCACAGATACGCAGTATTTT.

The rearrangement links TRBV4-3 to TRBJ2-3; possibly TRBD1 for D (5 bases). Deletions cut 0 bases from V and 2 bases from J, with 12 bases between. CDR1 is LGHNA, CDR2 YSLEER, per germline. This CDR3 is 16 amino acids long. CDR3 in DNA: TGCGCCAGCAGCCAAGATGGGGCGGTATACACAGATACGCAGTATTTT. It encodes CASSQDGAVYTDTQYF.

This clone was observed a single time. This CDR3 reads CASSQGRNPIIATNEKLFF. DNA of the CDR3: TGCGCCAGCAGCCAAGGGCGGAACCCTATAATTGCAACTAATGAAAAACTGTTTTTT. The chain is built from TRBV4-1 and TRBJ1-4; D is uncertain. CDR3 size: 19 residues. V shed 1 base and J shed 0 bases, with 18 bases lying between them. The germline V gene has CDR1 MGHRA and CDR2 YSYEKL.

CDR3 in amino acids: CASSWSGAGKETQYF. DNA of the CDR3: TGTGCCAGCAGCTGGAGTGGGGCAGGAAAAGAGACCCAGTACTTC. V is TRBV13 and J is TRBJ2-5; D possibly corresponds to TRBD1 (5 bases). V was pared by 4 bases and J by 3 bases, with 15 bases between. Germline CDR1 is PRHDT and CDR2 is FYEKMQ (reference sequence). The CDR3 spans 15 residues.

This clone was seen more than once but under ten times. The chain recombines TRBV13 with TRBJ2-7; D possibly corresponds to TRBD1 (6 bases). This CDR3 is 14 amino acids long. Germline V lookup: CDR1 PRHDT, CDR2 FYEKMQ (reference sequence). Trimming left V 5 bases short and J 2 bases short, with 13 bases between. The CDR3 nucleotides are TGTGCCAGCAGCGAAACACAGGGCCCCTACGAGCAGTACTTC. Protein sequence: CASSETQGPYEQYF.

J is TRBJ1-5 and V is TRBV10-2; D remains ambiguous. Between the trimmed V and J ends, which lost 2 bases and 2 bases, there was a span of 13 bases. The length of the CDR3 is 16 residues. CDR1 WSHSY and CDR2 SAAADI come from the germline V gene. DNA for the CDR3: TGCGCCAGCAGTGAGGGGGAGACGGCCCGCAATCAGCCCCAGCATTTT. Its translation: CASSEGETARNQPQHF.

V is TRBV9 and J is TRBJ1-4; TRBD1 aligns across 10 bases. Germline lookup yields CDR1 SGDLS and CDR2 YYNGEE. Unmatched junction bases numbered 13, after V lost 4 bases and J lost 7 bases. This CDR3 has 17 amino acids. The CDR3 coding sequence is TGTGCCAGCAGCCCTGGGACAGGGGATCCTTTAGGTGAAAAACTGTTTTTT. Amino acids: CASSPGTGDPLGEKLFF.

The V and J genes are TRBV5-5 and TRBJ2-3; 10 nucleotides line up with TRBD2. This CDR3 has 14 residues. Germline loops: CDR1 SGHKS, CDR2 YYEKEE (reference sequence). V lost 2 bases and J lost 6; bases outside the gene matches: 3. The chain's CDR3 is CASSLAGGPDTQYF. The CDR3 DNA reads TGTGCCAGCAGCTTAGCGGGAGGGCCGGATACGCAGTATTTT.

This chain joins TRBV11-2 and TRBJ2-2, with TRBD2 matching 7 bases. Germline V lookup: CDR1 SGHAT, CDR2 FQNNGV. V lost 3 bases to trimming and J lost 1 base; unmatched junction nucleotides: 8. CDR3 length: 17 amino acids. CDR3 sequence (DNA): TGTGCCAGCAGCTTGCGCTGGTCGGGGGGGAACACCGGGGAGCTGTTTTTT. Translating it yields CASSLRWSGGNTGELFF.

The CDR3 spells CASSLSGLALPGELFF. The CDR3 DNA follows: TGTGCCAGCAGTTTATCGGGACTAGCCTTACCCGGGGAGCTGTTTTTT. This rearrangement joins TRBV27 to TRBJ2-2, with 9 positions matching TRBD2. After removal of 0 bases from V and 6 bases from J, the junction contained 5 bases not matched to a gene. This CDR3 has 16 residues. Germline loops: CDR1 MNHEY, CDR2 SMNVEV (reference sequence).

This chain uses TRBV7-6 with TRBJ2-1; D perhaps matches TRBD2 (6 bases). Trimming left V 5 bases short and J 8 bases short, with 10 bases between. CDR3 size: 12 residues. CDR1 is SGHVS, CDR2 FNYEAQ, per germline. CDR3 residues: CASSLGEDEQFF. The CDR3 bases are TGTGCCAGCAGCCTAGGGGAGGATGAGCAGTTCTTC.

In this sample, this clone turned up a few times. This sequence joins TRBV10-1 and TRBJ2-1; no reliable D call. This CDR3 region has 12 residues. V was clipped by 2 bases and J by 5 bases, with 4 bases between them. CDR1 and CDR2 (germline): WNHNN, SYGVQD (reference sequence). The CDR3 loop reads CASSEVNNEQFF. The CDR3 nucleotides are TGCGCCAGCAGTGAGGTGAACAATGAGCAGTTCTTC.

The chain carries TRBV4-1 and TRBJ1-3; possibly TRBD1 for D (5 bases). This CDR3 is 16 amino acids long. The germline V gene has CDR1 MGHRA and CDR2 YSYEKL. With 0 bases removed from V and 3 bases from J, the gap between germline ends came to 12 bases. In DNA form, the CDR3 reads TGCGCCAGCAGCCAAGATGAGGGGATCGGTGGAAACACCATATATTTT. This encodes CASSQDEGIGGNTIYF.

J is TRBJ1-4 and V is TRBV13; D call uncertain. Trimming took off 5 bases at V and 6 bases at J, with 22 bases between the two ends. This CDR3 is built from 17 residues. Per germline, CDR1 PRHDT and CDR2 FYEKMQ (reference sequence). The CDR3 nucleotides read TGTGCCAGCAGCGCATATCGATTCGGGCTTGAGGATGAAAAACTGTTTTTT. Translated, it gives CASSAYRFGLEDEKLFF.

This clone is a singleton in its sample. V gene TRBV27 combines with J gene TRBJ1-4; tentative D call: TRBD1 (5 bases). The CDR3 has 13 residues. V lost 3 bases and J lost 4, with 6 bases in between. CDR1 MNHEY and CDR2 SMNVEV come from the germline V gene (reference sequence). The CDR3 bases are TGTGCCAGCAGTTTGGGGGGTAATGAAAAACTGTTTTTT. Encoded protein: CASSLGGNEKLFF.

CDR3 sequence: CASSEWDTGELFF. CDR3 nucleotides: TGTGCCAGCAGTGAATGGGACACCGGGGAGCTGTTTTTT. The chain uses TRBV25-1 and TRBJ2-2; D unresolved. There are 13 residues in the CDR3. Trimming cost V 1 base and J 3 bases, with 3 bases left between them. The germline V gene encodes CDR1 MGHDK and CDR2 SYGVNS.

This clone was seen just once. The chain has TRBV7-9 and TRBJ1-1, with a weak D call TRBD1 (5 bases). The CDR3 length is 14 residues. Germline assignment: CDR1 SEHNR and CDR2 FQNEAQ (reference sequence). Between the trimmed V and J ends, which lost 5 bases and 3 bases, there was a span of 13 bases. CDR3 residues: CASSLGGLYTEAFF. The CDR3 bases are TGTGCCAGCAGCCTGGGGGGGTTGTACACTGAAGCTTTCTTT.

The V gene is TRBV7-2, the J gene TRBJ1-3; D is ambiguous. V was clipped by 0 bases and J by 2 bases, with 11 bases between them. There are 16 residues in the CDR3. Germline CDR1 and CDR2: SGHTA and FQGNSA. In DNA, the CDR3 is TGTGCCAGCAGCTTAGCGCTGGGCGGTCCTGGAAACACCATATATTTT. This encodes CASSLALGGPGNTIYF. Combining the CDR3 with reference TRBV7-2 and TRBJ1-3 gives the whole variable domain GAGVSQSPSNKVTEKGKDVELRCDPISGHTALYWYRQSLGQGLEFLIYFQGNSAPDKSGLPSDRFSAERTGGSVSTLTIQRTQQEDSAVYLCASSLALGGPGNTIYFGEGSWLTVV.

In its sample, this clone was seen a few times. The genes are TRBV5-5 and TRBJ2-5; D is uncertain. The V gene's germline CDR1 is SGHKS and CDR2 YYEKEE (reference sequence). Trimming took off 2 bases at V and 0 bases at J, with 11 bases between the two ends. CDR3 size: 15 residues. In nucleotides, the CDR3 is TGTGCCAGCAGCTTCGGGTCTTGGTACCAAGAGACCCAGTACTTC. This sequence encodes CASSFGSWYQETQYF.

Only a few counts were recorded for this clone. The J gene is TRBJ2-7, the V gene TRBV4-1, with 9 bases identical to TRBD2. Germline CDR1 and CDR2: MGHRA and YSYEKL. V lost 2 bases to trimming and J lost 1 base; unmatched junction nucleotides: 3. The CDR3 has 15 amino acids. The CDR3 here is CASSQTAGGSYEQYF. As DNA, the CDR3 is TGCGCCAGCAGCCAAACCGCGGGAGGGTCCTACGAGCAGTACTTC.

The genes are TRBV30 and TRBJ1-1, with D perhaps TRBD1 (5 bases). V lost 0 bases, J lost 6 bases, and 11 bases lay in between. Germline values: CDR1 GTSNPN, CDR2 SVGIG (reference sequence). The CDR3 loop spans 13 amino acids. CDR3 in amino acids: CAWSVVRGPEAFF. In nucleotides, the CDR3 is TGTGCCTGGAGTGTAGTTCGGGGCCCTGAAGCTTTCTTT.

This rearrangement joins TRBV30 to TRBJ1-2; 8 bases are a match to TRBD1. V gave up 1 base and J gave up 8 bases; unmatched junction bases: 6. There are 13 residues in the CDR3. Per germline, CDR1 GTSNPN and CDR2 SVGIG (reference sequence). CDR3 loop: CAWSGTGTGGYTF. In DNA, the CDR3 is TGTGCCTGGAGTGGGACCGGGACAGGAGGCTACACCTTC.

This clone is a singleton in its sample. The chain recombines TRBV29-1 with TRBJ2-7; unclear D gene. This CDR3 is built from 12 residues. Trimming removed 1 base at V and 6 bases at J, with 10 bases between. Germline-derived CDR1 and CDR2 are SQVTM and ANQGSEA. CDR3 sequence (DNA): TGCAGCGTTGAAGCTGGCAGGCTCGAGCAGTACTTC. This codes for CSVEAGRLEQYF.